The 8 T cell receptor beta chains reported below all come from one sample, sequenced in a study of tumor and adjacent non-tumor tissue in lung cancer. TCRbeta libraries were built with three rounds of nested PCR, modified from ARM-PCR. MiXCR, run by TCRdb on the multiplex PCR reads, gives a single entry per CDR3 protein. The profile shows 65,000 to 85,000 distinct CDR3 sequences, around 76% of them singletons. The template was RNA from unsorted bulk tissue. Distant lung tissue was collected more than 3 cm away from the tumor edge. Input material: distant non-tumor lung tissue. The receptors derive from a man between 60 and 75 years old with non-small cell lung cancer.

About this clonotype itself: One junction end disagrees with the germline gene, perhaps due to a read error. The chain couples TRBV11-1 to TRBJ1-1; a possible D gene is TRBD1 (6 bases). This CDR3 has 13 amino acids. The germline gives CDR1 SGHAT, CDR2 FQDESV (reference sequence). CDR3 in amino acids: CANSLASGAETFF. CDR3 bases: TGTGCCAACAGCTTAGCGTCGGGGGCTGAAACTTTCTTT.

With respect to this clonotype: It may be a read error: a sequence one base away is much more abundant. This sequence joins TRBV25-1 and TRBJ1-4; D is uncertain. Trimming cost V 3 bases and J 8 bases, with 13 bases left between them. This CDR3 is built from 14 residues. Germline CDR1 is MGHDK and CDR2 is SYGVNS. Written as DNA, the CDR3 is TGTGCCAGCAGTGATCTCTCGTCAGGAGAAAAACTGTTTTTT. Translated: CASSDLSSGEKLFF.

About this clonotype: This may come from a read error, since a much larger clone is one base off. The V call is TRBV4-2, the J call TRBJ2-2; either TRBD1 or TRBD2 may fit D (7 bases each). The CDR3 extends over 11 amino acids. Trimming left V 7 bases short and J 12 bases short, with 12 bases between. The germline V gene encodes CDR1 LGHNA and CDR2 YNFKEQ. This CDR3 reads CASTQGGQLFF. The CDR3, as DNA: TGTGCCAGCACCCAGGGGGGGCAGCTGTTTTTT.

This clonotype is deemed medium-sized. V usage is TRBV6-5 and J usage is TRBJ2-5; no clear D. There are 12 residues in the CDR3. Germline V gene sequence: CDR1 MNHEY, CDR2 SVGAGI. V shed 8 bases and J shed 5 bases, with 12 bases lying between them. The CDR3 bases are TGTGCCAGCGCCTCGGGCGGTGAGACCCAGTACTTC. Protein product: CASASGGETQYF.

Notes on this clonotype: One end of the junction is discordant with germline, which a read error may explain. The chain links TRBV11-2 to TRBJ2-7, with 8 bases matching TRBD1. This CDR3 region has 15 residues. Germline V gives CDR1 SGHAT, CDR2 FQNNGV. The CDR3 spells CASSYTGGRSYEQYF. DNA of the CDR3: TGTGCCAGCAGTTACACAGGGGGTAGGTCCTACGAGCAGTATTTC. Looking up the rest from reference TRBV11-2 and TRBJ2-7 gives the full variable domain: EAGVAQSPRYKIIEKRQSVAFWCNPISGHATLYWYQQILGQGPKLLIQFQNNGVVDDSQLPKDRFSAERLKGVDSTLKIQPAKLEDSAVYLCASSYTGGRSYEQYFGPGTRLTVT.

In the case of this clonotype: A read error may account for a junction end that differs from germline. The chain is built from TRBV6-5 and TRBJ1-5, with D unclear. The germline CDR1 and CDR2 sequences are MNHEY and SVGAGI. The CDR3 spans 18 residues. DNA of the CDR3: TGTGCCAGCAGTAACCGGGTCACCGAGAGAATGGGCAATCAGCACCAGCATTTT. It specifies CASSNRVTERMGNQHQHF.

To note about this clonotype: No conserved phenylalanine or tryptophan ends this CDR3, so it is likely a read error. V usage is TRBV28 and J usage is TRBJ1-4; D uncertain. From germline, CDR1 is MDHEN and CDR2 SYDVKM. This CDR3 comprises 15 residues. CDR3 in amino acids: CVSTGGVRHNEKLFY. The CDR3 DNA reads TGTGTCAGCACCGGCGGGGTCAGACATAATGAAAAACTGTTTTAT.

Comment on this clonotype: Because the CDR3 is missing its conserved closing phenylalanine or tryptophan, this is likely a read error. The limits of the CDR3 on the DNA are not certain, so only TCRdb's listed CDR3 is given. The CDR3 spells CASRDTLTQCL. The chain combines TRBV6-5 with TRBJ2-5. Germline V lookup: CDR1 MNHEY, CDR2 SVGAGI. Termini included, the CDR3 measures 11 amino acids.